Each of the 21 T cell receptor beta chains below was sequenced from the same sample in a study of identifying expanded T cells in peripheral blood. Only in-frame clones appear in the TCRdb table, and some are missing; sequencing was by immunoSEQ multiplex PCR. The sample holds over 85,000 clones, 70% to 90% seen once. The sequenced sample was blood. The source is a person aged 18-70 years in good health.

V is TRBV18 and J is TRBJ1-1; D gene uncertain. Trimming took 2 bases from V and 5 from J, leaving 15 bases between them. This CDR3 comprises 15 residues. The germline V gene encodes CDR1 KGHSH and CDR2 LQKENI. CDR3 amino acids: CASSPSAGPGTEAFF. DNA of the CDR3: TGTGCCAGCTCACCATCCGCAGGTCCGGGTACTGAAGCTTTCTTT.

CDR3 loop: CASSLAGANVLTF. CDR3 sequence (DNA): TGTGCCAGCAGCTTAGCTGGGGCCAACGTCCTGACTTTC. This sequence joins TRBV11-2 and TRBJ2-6; D remains unclear. Per the germline V gene, CDR1 is SGHAT and CDR2 is FQNNGV. The CDR3 has 13 residues. Trimming pared 1 base from V and 2 bases from J, leaving 0 bases between.

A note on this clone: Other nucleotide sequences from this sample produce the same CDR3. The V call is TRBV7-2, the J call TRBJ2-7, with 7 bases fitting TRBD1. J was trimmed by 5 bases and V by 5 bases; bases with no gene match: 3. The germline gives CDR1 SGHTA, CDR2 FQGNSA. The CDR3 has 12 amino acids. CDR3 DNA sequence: TGTGCCAGCAGCCTAGGGGGCGACGAGCAGTACTTC. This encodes CASSLGGDEQYF.

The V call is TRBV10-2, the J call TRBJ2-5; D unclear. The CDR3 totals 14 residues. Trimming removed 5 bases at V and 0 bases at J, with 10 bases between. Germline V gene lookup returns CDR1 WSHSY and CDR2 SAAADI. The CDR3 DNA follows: TGCGCCAGCAGTTTCACCCAGTACCAAGAGACCCAGTACTTC. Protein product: CASSFTQYQETQYF.

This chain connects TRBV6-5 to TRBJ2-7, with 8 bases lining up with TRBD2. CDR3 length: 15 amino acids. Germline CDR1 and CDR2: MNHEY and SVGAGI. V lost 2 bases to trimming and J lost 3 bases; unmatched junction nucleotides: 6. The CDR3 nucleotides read TGTGCCAGCAGTTACCAAGCGGGGGTGATCTACGAGCAGTACTTC. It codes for CASSYQAGVIYEQYF.

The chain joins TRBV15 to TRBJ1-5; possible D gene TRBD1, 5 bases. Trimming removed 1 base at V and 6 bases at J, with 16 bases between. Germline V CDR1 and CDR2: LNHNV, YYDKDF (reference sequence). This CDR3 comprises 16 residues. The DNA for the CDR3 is TGTGCCACCAGCAGAGCCTACTCAGGGTCGGGTCAGCCCCAGCATTTT. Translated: CATSRAYSGSGQPQHF.

The CDR3 DNA sequence: TGTGCCAGCAGCCCCCAGGCGGGACAGACCTATGGCTACACCTTC. Translating gives CASSPQAGQTYGYTF. V and J are TRBV5-6 and TRBJ1-2; 7 positions match TRBD1. The V and J ends lost 4 bases and 4 bases, in that order; junction bases with no gene match: 10. Germline values: CDR1 SGHDT, CDR2 YYEEEE. CDR3 size: 15 residues.

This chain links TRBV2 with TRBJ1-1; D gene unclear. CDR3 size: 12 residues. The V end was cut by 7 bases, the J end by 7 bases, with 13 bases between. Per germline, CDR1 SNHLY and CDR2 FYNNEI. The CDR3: CASTVGELEAFF. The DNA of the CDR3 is TGTGCCAGCACGGTTGGAGAGCTTGAAGCTTTCTTT.

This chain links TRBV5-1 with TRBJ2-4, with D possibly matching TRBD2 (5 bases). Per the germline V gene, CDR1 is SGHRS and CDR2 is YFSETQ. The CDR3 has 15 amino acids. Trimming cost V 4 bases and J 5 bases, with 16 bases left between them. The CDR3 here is CASSLTTGVENIQYF. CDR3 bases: TGCGCCAGCAGCCTCACAACCGGGGTAGAAAACATTCAGTACTTC.

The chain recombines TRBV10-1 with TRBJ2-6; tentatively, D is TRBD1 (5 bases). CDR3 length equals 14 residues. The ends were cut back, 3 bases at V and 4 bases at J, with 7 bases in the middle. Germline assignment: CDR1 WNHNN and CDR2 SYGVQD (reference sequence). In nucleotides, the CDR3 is TGCGCCAGCAGTGACAGGGTGGGGGCCAACGTCCTGACTTTC. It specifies CASSDRVGANVLTF.

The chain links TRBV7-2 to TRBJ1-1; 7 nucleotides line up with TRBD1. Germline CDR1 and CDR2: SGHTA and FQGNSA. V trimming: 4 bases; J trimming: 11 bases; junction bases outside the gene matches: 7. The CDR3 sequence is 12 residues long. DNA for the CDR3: TGTGCCAGCAGCTCAAACAGGGGAAGGGCTTTCTTT. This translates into CASSSNRGRAFF. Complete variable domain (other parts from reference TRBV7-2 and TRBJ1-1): GAGVSQSPSNKVTEKGKDVELRCDPISGHTALYWYRQSLGQGLEFLIYFQGNSAPDKSGLPSDRFSAERTGGSVSTLTIQRTQQEDSAVYLCASSSNRGRAFFGQGTRLTVV.

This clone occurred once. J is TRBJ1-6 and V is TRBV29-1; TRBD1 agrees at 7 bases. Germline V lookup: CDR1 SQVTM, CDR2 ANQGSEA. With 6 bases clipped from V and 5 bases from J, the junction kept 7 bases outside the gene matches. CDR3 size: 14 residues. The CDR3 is CSVRTGGHNSPLHF. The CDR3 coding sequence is TGCAGCGTACGGACAGGAGGGCATAATTCACCCCTCCACTTT.

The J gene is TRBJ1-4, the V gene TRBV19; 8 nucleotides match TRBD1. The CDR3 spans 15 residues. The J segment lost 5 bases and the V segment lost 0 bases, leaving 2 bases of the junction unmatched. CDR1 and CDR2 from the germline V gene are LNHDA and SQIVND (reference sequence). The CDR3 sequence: CASSIEWTGNEKLFF. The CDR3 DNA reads TGTGCCAGTAGTATAGAGTGGACAGGGAATGAAAAACTGTTTTTT.

The CDR3 reads CASSSTQLGTQYF. The CDR3 DNA reads as TGTGCCAGCAGTTCGACCCAACTGGGGACCCAGTACTTC. The V and J genes are TRBV2 and TRBJ2-5; no clear D. Germline V gene sequence: CDR1 SNHLY, CDR2 FYNNEI. With 5 bases removed from V and 7 bases from J, the gap between germline ends came to 14 bases. There are 13 residues in the CDR3. The variable domain in full, with the rest retrieved from reference TRBV2 and TRBJ2-5, is EPEVTQTPSHQVTQMGQEVILRCVPISNHLYFYWYRQILGQKVEFLVSFYNNEISEKSEIFDDQFSVERPDGSNFTLKIRSTKLEDSAMYFCASSSTQLGTQYFGPGTRLLVL.

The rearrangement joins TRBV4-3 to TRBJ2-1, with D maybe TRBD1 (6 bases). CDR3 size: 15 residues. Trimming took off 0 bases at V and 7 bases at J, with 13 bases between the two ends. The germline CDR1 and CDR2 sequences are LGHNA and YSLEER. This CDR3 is CASSQEQGTENEQFF. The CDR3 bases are TGCGCCAGCAGCCAAGAACAGGGAACGGAGAATGAGCAGTTCTTC.

The CDR3 sequence is CASNFRGRASQPQHF. CDR3 DNA sequence: TGTGCCAGTAATTTTAGGGGCAGGGCGAGTCAGCCCCAGCATTTT. The chain couples TRBV19 to TRBJ1-5; D may be TRBD1 (5 bases). Germline CDR1 LNHDA, CDR2 SQIVND (reference sequence). The CDR3 sequence is 15 residues long. Trimming left V 7 bases short and J 6 bases short, with 19 bases between.

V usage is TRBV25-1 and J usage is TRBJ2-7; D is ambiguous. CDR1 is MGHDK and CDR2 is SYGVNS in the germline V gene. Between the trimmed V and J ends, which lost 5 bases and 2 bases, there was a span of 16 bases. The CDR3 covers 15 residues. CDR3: CASSPEVHNTYEQYF. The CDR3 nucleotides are TGTGCCAGCAGTCCCGAGGTCCACAACACCTACGAGCAGTACTTC.

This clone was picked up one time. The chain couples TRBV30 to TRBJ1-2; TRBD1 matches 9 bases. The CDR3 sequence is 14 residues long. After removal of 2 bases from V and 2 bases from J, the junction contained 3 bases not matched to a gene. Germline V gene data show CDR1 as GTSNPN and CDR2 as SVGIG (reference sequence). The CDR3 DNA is TGTGCCTGGAGTTCCGGGACAGGGAACTATGGCTACACCTTC. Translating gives CAWSSGTGNYGYTF. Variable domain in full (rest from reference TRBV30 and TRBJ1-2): SQTIHQWPATLVQPVGSPLSLECTVEGTSNPNLYWYRQAAGRGLQLLFYSVGIGQISSEVPQNLSASRPQDRQFILSSKKLLLSDSGFYLCAWSSGTGNYGYTFGSGTRLTVV.

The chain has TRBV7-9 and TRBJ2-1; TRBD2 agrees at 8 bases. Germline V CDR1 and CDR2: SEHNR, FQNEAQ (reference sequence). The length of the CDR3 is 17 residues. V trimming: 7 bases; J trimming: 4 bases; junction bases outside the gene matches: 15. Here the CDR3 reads CASTPNGGGLLYNEQFF. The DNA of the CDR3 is TGTGCCAGCACCCCGAATGGCGGGGGGCTCCTTTACAATGAGCAGTTCTTC.

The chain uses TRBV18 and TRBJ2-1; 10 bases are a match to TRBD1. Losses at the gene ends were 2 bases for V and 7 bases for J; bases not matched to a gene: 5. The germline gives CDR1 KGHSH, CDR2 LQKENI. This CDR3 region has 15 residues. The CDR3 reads CASSPDRGLVNEQFF. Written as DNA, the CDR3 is TGTGCCAGCTCACCAGACAGGGGGCTCGTGAATGAGCAGTTCTTC.

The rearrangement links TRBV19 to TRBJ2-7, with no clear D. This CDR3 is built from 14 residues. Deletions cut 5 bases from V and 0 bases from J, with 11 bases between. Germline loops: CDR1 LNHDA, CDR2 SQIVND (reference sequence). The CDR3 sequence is CASSPDWGSYEQYF. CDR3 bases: TGTGCCAGTAGTCCTGACTGGGGCTCCTACGAGCAGTACTTC.